This T cell receptor (beta chain) was found in a study of T-cell memory formation after mild COVID-19. V was pared by 4 bases and J by 10 bases, with 7 bases of the junction left unmatched. The germline CDR1 and CDR2 sequences are SGHTA and FQGTGA. There are 15 residues in the CDR3. Notes on this clonotype: What it binds is unknown.

General study points: CD8+ contracting clones occupied EMRA, while CD4+ ones occupied mainly CM and EM.

The authors produced TCR alpha and TCR beta cDNA libraries with sample barcodes and UMIs by 5'RACE using constant-segment primers. One entry per CDR3 protein results from TCRdb running MiXCR on the 5' RACE reads. The table shows 140,000 to 150,000 distinct CDR3 sequences, with 15% to 20% occurring only once. Sequencing was performed on PBMCs or a T cell subset sorted from them (not recorded which). The TCR was taken from an adult woman who had mild COVID-19 (a few samples of this study predate the infection). Cell type and time point are not known. The chain carries TRBV7-3 and TRBJ2-1, with TRBD2 matching 13 bases. CDR3 in amino acids: CASSSWTSGSGEQFF. The CDR3 nucleotides read TGTGCCAGCAGCTCCTGGACTAGCGGGAGTGGAGAGCAGTTCTTC.